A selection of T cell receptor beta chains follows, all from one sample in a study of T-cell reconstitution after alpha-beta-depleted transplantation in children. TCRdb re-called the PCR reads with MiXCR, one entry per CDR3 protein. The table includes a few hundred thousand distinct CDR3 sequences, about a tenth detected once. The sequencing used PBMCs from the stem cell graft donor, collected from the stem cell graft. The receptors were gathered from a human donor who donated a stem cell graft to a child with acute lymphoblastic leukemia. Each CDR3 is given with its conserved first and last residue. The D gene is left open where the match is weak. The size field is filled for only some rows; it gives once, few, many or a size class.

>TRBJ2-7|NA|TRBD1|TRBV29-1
CSVDGQGSYEQYF
TGCAGCGTTGATGGACAGGGTTCATACGAGCAGTACTTC
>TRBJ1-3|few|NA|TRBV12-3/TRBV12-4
CASSSGRSSGNTIYF
TGTGCCAGCAGCTCCGGGAGAAGCTCTGGAAACACCATATATTTT
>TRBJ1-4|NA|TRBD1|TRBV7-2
CASSLQGGATNEKLFF
TGTGCCAGCAGCTTACAGGGGGGTGCCACTAATGAAAAACTGTTTTTT
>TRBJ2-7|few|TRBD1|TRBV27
CASTLTGGGYEQYF
TGTGCCAGCACCCTGACAGGGGGCGGCTACGAGCAGTACTTC
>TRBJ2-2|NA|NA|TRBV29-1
CSVGIRGELFF
TGCAGCGTTGGTATCCGTGGGGAGCTGTTTTTT
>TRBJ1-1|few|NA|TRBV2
CASRKLGQGEAFF
TGTGCCAGCAGAAAATTGGGACAAGGTGAAGCTTTCTTT
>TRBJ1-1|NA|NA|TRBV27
CASSLRIGWDKNTEAFF
TGTGCCAGCAGTTTAAGGATCGGGTGGGACAAGAACACTGAAGCTTTCTTT
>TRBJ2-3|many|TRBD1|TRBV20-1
CSASITGGRTDTQYF
TGCAGTGCTAGCATAACAGGGGGCCGCACAGATACGCAGTATTTT
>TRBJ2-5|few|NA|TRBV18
CASSPNGTSTVRGETQYF
TGTGCCAGCTCTCCTAACGGGACTTCGACCGTCCGGGGGGAGACCCAGTACTTC
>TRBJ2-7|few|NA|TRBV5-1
CASSLAQTRMGEQYF
TGCGCCAGCAGCTTGGCGCAGACCCGCATGGGCGAGCAGTACTTC
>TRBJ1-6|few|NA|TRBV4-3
CASSPMMSGGALHF
TGCGCCAGCAGCCCGATGATGTCCGGGGGGGCCCTCCACTTT
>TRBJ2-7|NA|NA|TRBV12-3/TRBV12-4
CASSARQGDEQYF
TGTGCCAGCAGCGCGCGGCAGGGCGACGAGCAGTACTTC
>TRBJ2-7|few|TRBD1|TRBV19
CASSMEAGGEQYF
TGTGCCAGTAGTATGGAGGCAGGGGGCGAGCAGTACTTC
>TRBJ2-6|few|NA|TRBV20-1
CSAPGIQSSGANVLTF
TGCAGTGCTCCCGGGATCCAGAGCTCTGGGGCCAACGTCCTGACTTTC
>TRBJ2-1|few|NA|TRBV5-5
CASRLLETVQFF
TGTGCCAGCAGGCTACTAGAAACGGTGCAGTTCTTC
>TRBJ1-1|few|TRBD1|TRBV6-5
CASSYSGRGIAEVFF
TGTGCCAGCAGTTACTCCGGCAGGGGGATAGCTGAAGTTTTCTTT
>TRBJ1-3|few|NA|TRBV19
CASSDVASSGNTIYF
TGTGCCAGTAGTGATGTGGCGAGCTCTGGAAACACCATATATTTT
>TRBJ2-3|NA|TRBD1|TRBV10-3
CAISQGVDTDTQYF
TGTGCCATCAGCCAGGGGGTTGACACAGATACGCAGTATTTT
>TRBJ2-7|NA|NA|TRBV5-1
CASSEPALAYEQYF
TGCGCCAGCAGCGAACCAGCATTGGCATACGAGCAGTACTTC
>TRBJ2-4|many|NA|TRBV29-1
CSVGVRQTENIQYF
TGCAGCGTGGGGGTGCGGCAGACGGAAAACATTCAGTACTTC
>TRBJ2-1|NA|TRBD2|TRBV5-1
CASSLWLAAYNEQFF
TGCGCCAGCAGCTTGTGGCTAGCGGCCTACAATGAGCAGTTCTTC
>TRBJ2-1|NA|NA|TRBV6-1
CATLPEGRPNEQFF
TGTGCCACCCTCCCGGAAGGCAGACCCAATGAGCAGTTCTTC
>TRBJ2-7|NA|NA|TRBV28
CASSLFPGEGYEQYF
TGTGCCAGCAGTTTATTCCCGGGAGAAGGCTACGAGCAGTACTTC
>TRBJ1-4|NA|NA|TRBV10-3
CAISESTEMTNEKLFF
TGTGCCATCAGTGAGTCTACGGAGATGACTAATGAAAAACTGTTTTTT
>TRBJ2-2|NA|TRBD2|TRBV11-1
CASSRRTSGIRKNTGELFF
TGTGCCAGCAGCCGAAGGACTAGCGGGATCCGAAAGAACACCGGGGAGCTGTTTTTT
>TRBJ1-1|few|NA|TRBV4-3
CASSQDRGRNTEAFF
TGCGCCAGCAGCCAAGATCGGGGCAGGAACACTGAAGCTTTCTTT
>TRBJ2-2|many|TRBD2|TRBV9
CASSVVVAGLTGELFF
TGTGCCAGCAGCGTAGTAGTAGCGGGACTCACCGGGGAGCTGTTTTTT